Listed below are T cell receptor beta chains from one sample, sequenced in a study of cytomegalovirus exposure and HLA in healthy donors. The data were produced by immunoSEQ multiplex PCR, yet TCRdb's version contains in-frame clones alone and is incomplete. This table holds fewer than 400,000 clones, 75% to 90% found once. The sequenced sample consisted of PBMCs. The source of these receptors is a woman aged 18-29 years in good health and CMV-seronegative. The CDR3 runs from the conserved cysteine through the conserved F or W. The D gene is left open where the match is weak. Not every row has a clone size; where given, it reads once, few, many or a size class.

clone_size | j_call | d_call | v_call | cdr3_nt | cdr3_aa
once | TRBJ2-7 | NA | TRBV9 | TGTGCCAGCAGCGTAACAGAGAGTTACGAGCAGTACTTC | CASSVTESYEQYF
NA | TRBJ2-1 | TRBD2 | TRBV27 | TGTGCCAGCAGCAAGGGACTAGCGGATTGGGGTGAGCAGTTCTTC | CASSKGLADWGEQFF
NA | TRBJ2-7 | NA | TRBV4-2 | TGTGCCAGCAGCCAAGATATGGCAGGTTCCCCGTACGAGCAGTACTTC | CASSQDMAGSPYEQYF
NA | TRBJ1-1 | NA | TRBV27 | TGTGCCAGGAAGGGGTTGGCCTCTAGTTTCACTGAAGCTTTCTTT | CARKGLASSFTEAFF
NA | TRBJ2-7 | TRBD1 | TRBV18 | TGTGCCAGCTCACCACCGGACAGGGGAACCCCCTACGAGCAGTACTTC | CASSPPDRGTPYEQYF
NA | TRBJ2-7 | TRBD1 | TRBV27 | TGTGCCAGCAGTTTATTACCGGGACAGGGAAGGACCTACGAGCAGTACTTC | CASSLLPGQGRTYEQYF
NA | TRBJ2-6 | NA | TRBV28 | TGTGCCAGTTGTAAGTCCGGTTCAGGGGCCAACGTCCTGACTTTC | CASCKSGSGANVLTF
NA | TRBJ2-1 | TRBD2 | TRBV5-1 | TGCGCCAGCAGCTTATGGACTAGCGGGAGTTGGGTATCGGGTGAGCAGTTCTTC | CASSLWTSGSWVSGEQFF
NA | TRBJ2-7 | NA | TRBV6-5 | TGTGCCAGCAGTTACGGTCCTAACGCGTGGGAGCAGTACTTC | CASSYGPNAWEQYF
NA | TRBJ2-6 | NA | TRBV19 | TGTGCCAGTAGGCGTGCTCAGCGAGACGACTCTGGGGCCAACGTCCTGACTTTC | CASRRAQRDDSGANVLTF
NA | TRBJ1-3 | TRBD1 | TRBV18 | TGTGCCAGCTCAGAAGCAACAGGGGAAGTCACCATATATTTT | CASSEATGEVTIYF
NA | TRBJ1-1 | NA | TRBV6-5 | TGTGCCAGCAGTTACGGGGGGGGACCTCGGAACACTGAAGCTTTCTTT | CASSYGGGPRNTEAFF
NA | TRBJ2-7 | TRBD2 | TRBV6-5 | TGTGCCAGCAGTTACTCGATCGGGACTACCTCCTACGAGCAGTACTTC | CASSYSIGTTSYEQYF
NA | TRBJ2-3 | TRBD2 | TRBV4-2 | TGTGCCAGCAGCCAAAATGGGGACTACGGAGATACGCAGTATTTT | CASSQNGDYGDTQYF
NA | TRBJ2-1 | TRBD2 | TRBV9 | TGTGCCAGCAGCGTAGCCGGGACTAGCCGGAACAATGAGCAGTTCTTC | CASSVAGTSRNNEQFF
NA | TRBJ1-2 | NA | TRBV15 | TGTGCCACCAGCAGAGATCGATTGGGGGCGGGTGGCTACACCTTC | CATSRDRLGAGGYTF
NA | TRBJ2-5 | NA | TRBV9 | TGTGCCAGCAGCGTAGGTTATGTGGGGGCAGGCGGGACCCAGTACTTC | CASSVGYVGAGGTQYF
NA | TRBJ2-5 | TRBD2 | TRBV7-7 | TGTGCTAGCAGCAATAGCGGGAGTTTGGGGACCCAGTACTTC | CASSNSGSLGTQYF
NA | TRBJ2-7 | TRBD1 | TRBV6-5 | TGTGCCAGCAGTTTTGACAGGGACTACGAGCAGTACTTC | CASSFDRDYEQYF
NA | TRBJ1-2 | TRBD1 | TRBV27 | TGTGCCAGCAGCATGGGGGCGACAGGGGGCGCTGATGGCTACACCTTC | CASSMGATGGADGYTF
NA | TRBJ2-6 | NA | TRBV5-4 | TGTGCCAGCAGCCAGACTCTTGCGAGCTCTGGGGCCAACGTCCTGACTTTC | CASSQTLASSGANVLTF
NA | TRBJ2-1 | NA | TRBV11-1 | TGTGCCAGCAGCTTAGCTAGCTCCTACAATGAGCAGTTCTTC | CASSLASSYNEQFF
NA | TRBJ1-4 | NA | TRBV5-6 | TGTGCCAGCAGCTTGGTCGCCGTGGGCATTGCAACTAATGAAAAACTGTTTTTT | CASSLVAVGIATNEKLFF
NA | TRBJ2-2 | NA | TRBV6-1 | TGTGCCAGCAGTGTTGCTGCAGCGAACACCGGGGAGCTGTTTTTT | CASSVAAANTGELFF
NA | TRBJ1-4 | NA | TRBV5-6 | TGTGCCAGCAGCTTGGTCGAAGAGGGTGCAACTAATGAAAAACTGTTTTTT | CASSLVEEGATNEKLFF
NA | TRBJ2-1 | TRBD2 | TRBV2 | TGTGCCAGCAGTGAAAGGGGGACTAGCGGGAGATACAATGAGCAGTTCTTC | CASSERGTSGRYNEQFF
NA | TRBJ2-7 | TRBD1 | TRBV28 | TGTGCCAGCAGCTCCACCTCGGGGACAGCATTTTACGAGCAGTACTTC | CASSSTSGTAFYEQYF
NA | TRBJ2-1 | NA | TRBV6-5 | TGTGCCAGCAGTCCACTTCTCGGGGGAGAAGTAGAGCAGTTCTTC | CASSPLLGGEVEQFF
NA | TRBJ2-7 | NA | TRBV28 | TGTGCCAGCAGCTACCCTGGTGAGAGCTCCTACGAGCAGTACTTC | CASSYPGESSYEQYF
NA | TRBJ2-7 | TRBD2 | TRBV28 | TGTGCCACCAGGCGGGGGGGGATAAACTACGAGCAGTACTTC | CATRRGGINYEQYF
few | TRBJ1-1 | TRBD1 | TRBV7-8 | TGTGCCAGCAGCTTAAGCGACAGGGACACTGAAGCTTTCTTT | CASSLSDRDTEAFF
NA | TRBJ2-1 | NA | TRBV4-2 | TGTGCCAGCAGCCAAGCGGGCGGGGGCGCCTACAATGAGCAGTTCTTC | CASSQAGGGAYNEQFF
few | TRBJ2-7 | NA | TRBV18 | TGTGCCAGCTCGCAGGGCCCAGCCGACGAGCAGTACTTC | CASSQGPADEQYF
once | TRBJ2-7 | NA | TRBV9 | TGTGCCAGCAGCGTAGCTGGGCCCGACTCCTACGAGCAGTACTTC | CASSVAGPDSYEQYF
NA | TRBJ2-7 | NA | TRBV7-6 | TGTGCCAGCAGCTTGATGGCAGGGGAGTCCGAGCAGTACTTC | CASSLMAGESEQYF
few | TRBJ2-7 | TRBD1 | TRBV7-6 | TGTGCCAGCAGCTGGGACAGGACTTCCTACGAGCAGTACTTC | CASSWDRTSYEQYF
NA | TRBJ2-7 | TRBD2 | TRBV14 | TGTGCCAGCAGCCGTTCGGGGGGCTCCTACGAGCAGTACTTC | CASSRSGGSYEQYF
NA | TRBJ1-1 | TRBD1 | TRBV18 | TGTGCCAGCTCACCAGACAGGGAAACTGAAGCTTTCTTT | CASSPDRETEAFF
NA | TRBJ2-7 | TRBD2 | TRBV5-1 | TGCGCCAGCAGCTTGGCCGGTATTAGCGGGAGCGACGAGCAGTACTTC | CASSLAGISGSDEQYF
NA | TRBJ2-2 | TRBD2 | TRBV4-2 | TGTGCCAGCAGCCAAGATCAACCGGGACTAGCGGGAACCACCGGGGAGCTGTTTTTT | CASSQDQPGLAGTTGELFF
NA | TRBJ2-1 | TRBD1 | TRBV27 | TGTGCCAGCGCCCGGGACAGGGGGTATGGTGAGCAGTTCTTC | CASARDRGYGEQFF
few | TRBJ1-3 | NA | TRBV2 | TGTGCCAGCAGGGGGACATTTTCTGGAAACACCATATATTTT | CASRGTFSGNTIYF
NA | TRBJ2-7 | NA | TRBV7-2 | TGTGCCAGCAGCCCAACGATGGACAATCTCGAGCAGTACTTC | CASSPTMDNLEQYF
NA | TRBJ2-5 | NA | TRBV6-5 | TGTGCCAGCAGTTACCGCCGGGAGACCCAGTACTTC | CASSYRRETQYF
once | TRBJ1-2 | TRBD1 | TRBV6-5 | TGTGCCAGCAGTTCTCCGGGACAGAACCTCTATGGCTACACCTTC | CASSSPGQNLYGYTF
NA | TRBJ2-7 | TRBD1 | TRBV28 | TGTGCCAGCAGCGTGAGACAGGGATTTCACGAGCAGTACTTC | CASSVRQGFHEQYF
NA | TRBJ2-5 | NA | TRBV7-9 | TGTGCCAGCAGCTTACCCCAGTCTCAAGAGACCCAGTACTTC | CASSLPQSQETQYF
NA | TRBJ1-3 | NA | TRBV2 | TGTGCCAGACAACAGGGCTCTGGAAACACCATATATTTT | CARQQGSGNTIYF
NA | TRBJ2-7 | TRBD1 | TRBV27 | TGTGCCAGCAGTTTATCCCGACAGGGGGAGAAAGAGCAGTACTTC | CASSLSRQGEKEQYF